The source of this T cell receptor beta chain is a study of glioma-infiltrating T cells after dendritic cell vaccination. CDR3 length equals 12 residues. With 10 bases removed from V and 3 bases from J, the gap between germline ends came to 12 bases. Per germline, CDR1 ENHRY and CDR2 SYGVKD. Only a few counts were recorded for this clone. Some clones are missing from TCRdb's copy, which holds only in-frame ones; the method was immunoSEQ multiplex PCR. Of under 130,000 clones detected, more than 80% appear once; the ten largest clones hold approximately 12%. This receptor was identified in a human donor with glioblastoma. The specimen comprised blood, sampled before dendritic cell vaccination. The rearrangement links TRBV10-3 to TRBJ1-1, with D unresolved. CDR3 amino acids: CATQTTDTEAFF. The CDR3 bases are TGTGCCACCCAGACAACGGACACTGAAGCTTTCTTT.